Presented here are 16 T cell receptor beta chains from one specimen sequenced in a study of blood T cells in healthy people across ages (dated by TCRdb to 2014 to 2015). The library was built by means of 5' RACE. The data were produced on an Illumina HiSeq 2500. A second roughly 6 to 11 cycle PCR used a sample-barcoded 5' primer and a J-beta primer mix. TCRdb ran its own pipeline on the public reads, namely fastp trimming at Q25 and MiXCR clone calling, and kept in-frame beta chains. Rows with one shared CDR3 protein collapse into an entry with the most common genes and DNA. In this sample the table shows some 1.5 million distinct CDR3 sequences, under 30% of which occur a single time. The ten largest account for 7.7% of the sample. Sample: blood. The origin of the receptors is a woman aged 25 to 45 in good health.

The V and J genes are TRBV3-1 and TRBJ2-7; D unresolved. The germline gives CDR1 LGHDT, CDR2 YNNKEL (reference sequence). CDR3 length: 13 residues. V dropped 5 bases and J dropped 3 bases, with 11 bases sitting between them. DNA of the CDR3: TGTGCCAGCAGCTTCAGTGATTACTACGAGCAGTACTTC. This sequence encodes CASSFSDYYEQYF.

This clonotype was observed a few times. The rearrangement links TRBV7-9 to TRBJ2-5; unclear D gene. This CDR3 is built from 15 residues. The ends were cut back, 0 bases at V and 0 bases at J, with 8 bases in the middle. The germline gives CDR1 SEHNR, CDR2 FQNEAQ (reference sequence). In nucleotides, the CDR3 is TGTGCCAGCAGCTTAGCGTCGGCCGACCAAGAGACCCAGTACTTC. It translates to CASSLASADQETQYF.

The sample holds a few counts of this clonotype. The rearrangement joins TRBV2 to TRBJ2-1, with 7 bases identical to TRBD2. J gave up 5 bases and V 3 bases, and 10 bases lay outside the gene matches. Germline CDR1 is SNHLY and CDR2 is FYNNEI. This CDR3 has 16 residues. The CDR3 loop is CASSDGDRDYHNEQFF. The CDR3 DNA sequence: TGTGCCAGCAGTGATGGGGACCGGGACTACCACAATGAGCAGTTCTTC. The whole variable domain, filled in from reference TRBV2 and TRBJ2-1, reads EPEVTQTPSHQVTQMGQEVILRCVPISNHLYFYWYRQILGQKVEFLVSFYNNEISEKSEIFDDQFSVERPDGSNFTLKIRSTKLEDSAMYFCASSDGDRDYHNEQFFGPGTRLTVL.

This clonotype was counted a few times. The chain links TRBV7-2 to TRBJ2-1; D is uncertain. V was trimmed by 2 bases and J by 10 bases, leaving 18 bases between them. Germline CDR1 is SGHTA and CDR2 is FQGNSA. This CDR3 has 15 amino acids. The CDR3 nucleotides read TGTGCCAGCAGCTTATCCCCTCTTTTAGGGTACGAGCAGTTCTTC. Its translation is CASSLSPLLGYEQFF.

Only a few counts were recorded for this clonotype. This chain connects TRBV12-3 or TRBV12-4 to TRBJ2-7, with D possibly matching TRBD2 (5 bases). CDR3 length: 11 residues. V was cut by 8 bases and J by 6 bases, with 11 bases left in between. As DNA, the CDR3 is TGTGCCAGCGGAGTGAGCGGCGAGCAGTACTTC. It yields the protein CASGVSGEQYF.

The chain is built from TRBV19 and TRBJ2-1; TRBD2 matches at 13 bases. The CDR3 extends over 18 amino acids. V lost 8 bases to trimming and J lost 7 bases; unmatched junction nucleotides: 17. From germline, CDR1 is LNHDA and CDR2 SQIVND (reference sequence). CDR3 protein: CASLGLAGVYGTGNEQFF. In DNA form, the CDR3 reads TGTGCCAGTCTCGGACTAGCGGGAGTGTACGGTACGGGGAATGAGCAGTTCTTC.

The chain carries TRBV2 and TRBJ1-5; the D is unclear. The CDR3 totals 15 residues. V was clipped by 2 bases and J by 6 bases, with 14 bases between them. Germline CDR1 SNHLY, CDR2 FYNNEI. CDR3 bases: TGTGCCAGCAGTGAATTCCAGGTAATGATTCAGCCCCAGCATTTT. This gives the protein CASSEFQVMIQPQHF.

Only a few counts were recorded for this clonotype. The J gene is TRBJ1-4, the V gene TRBV9; D ambiguous. The germline CDR1 and CDR2 sequences are SGDLS and YYNGEE. This CDR3 region has 15 residues. Trimming took 0 bases from V and 5 from J, leaving 11 bases between them. The CDR3 coding sequence is TGTGCCAGCAGCGTAGGCTCCTCCGCGAATGAAAAACTGTTTTTT. As protein: CASSVGSSANEKLFF.

A few counts support this clonotype. The chain is built from TRBV6-2 or TRBV6-3 and TRBJ1-6; 9 nucleotides agree with TRBD1. This CDR3 comprises 16 residues. Trimming at V came to 4 bases and at J to 7 bases, leaving 8 bases not matched to a gene. Germline V CDR1 and CDR2: MNHEY, SVGEGT. CDR3 region: CASSSRTGAGNSPLHF. As DNA, the CDR3 is TGTGCCAGCAGTTCCAGGACAGGGGCCGGGAATTCACCCCTCCACTTT.

Details on this clonotype: This may arise from a read error, as a much more abundant clone is one base away. V is TRBV11-2 and J is TRBJ2-5; possibly TRBD1 or TRBD2 for D (5 bases each). The length of the CDR3 is 16 residues. CDR1 is SGHAT, CDR2 FQNNGV, per germline. In DNA, the CDR3 is TGTGCCGGCAGCTTAGAATTGGTGGGGGACCAAGAGACCCAGTACTTC. The encoded protein is CAGSLELVGDQETQYF.

This rearrangement joins TRBV20-1 to TRBJ2-5; 9 bases agree with TRBD1. The DNA end is more similar to TRBJ2-1, so the J call may be wrong. Germline V gives CDR1 DFQATT, CDR2 SNEGSKA (reference sequence). The CDR3 contains 13 residues. Here the CDR3 DNA reads TGCGGGGCGGGACAGGGCGACCAAGAGACCCAGTTCTTC. Translated, it gives CGAGQGDQETQFF.

This clonotype was observed a few times. This rearrangement joins TRBV12-3 or TRBV12-4 to TRBJ2-7; TRBD2 is a possible D gene (6 bases). V lost 7 bases, J lost 5 bases, and 15 bases lay in between. The CDR3 is 13 residues long. Here the CDR3 reads CASNVRGYDEQYF. The CDR3 DNA reads TGTGCCAGCAATGTTCGGGGGTATGACGAGCAGTACTTC.

This clonotype has just a few counts. This CDR3 is CASSEAPLGEAFF. The CDR3 DNA reads as TGTGCCAGCAGTGAAGCGCCCTTAGGTGAAGCTTTCTTT. The chain couples TRBV6-1 to TRBJ1-1; no firm D call. V dropped 0 bases and J dropped 7 bases, with 9 bases sitting between them. The CDR3 runs 13 residues. Germline V gives CDR1 MNHNS, CDR2 SASEGT.

This rearrangement joins TRBV2 to TRBJ2-7, with 8 bases that match TRBD1. The J call may be faulty, since TRBJ2-5 better matches the DNA end. Germline V gene lookup returns CDR1 SNHLY and CDR2 FYNNEI. The CDR3 runs 12 residues. The CDR3 nucleotides are TGTGCCAGCGACAGGGGTGGCGAGACCCAGTACTTC. The encoded protein is CASDRGGETQYF.

This chain uses TRBV6-6 with TRBJ1-6; no clear D. The V and J ends lost 3 bases and 9 bases respectively, with 6 bases between them. The CDR3 is 12 residues long. The V gene's germline CDR1 is MNHNY and CDR2 SVGAGI (reference sequence). This chain's CDR3 is CASSYRASPLHF. DNA for the CDR3: TGTGCCAGCAGTTATAGGGCTTCACCCCTCCACTTT.

The chain recombines TRBV6-6 with TRBJ1-2, with D uncertain. Trimming cost V 0 bases and J 8 bases, with 7 bases left between them. Germline V gene lookup returns CDR1 MNHNY and CDR2 SVGAGI (reference sequence). This CDR3 is built from 12 residues. CDR3 nucleotides: TGTGCCAGCAGTTACTCAGAGAAGGGCTACACCTTC. This encodes CASSYSEKGYTF.